This T cell receptor (beta chain) stems from a study of T cell responses to AZD1222 COVID-19 vaccine. Points from the study as a whole: Reports say nearly half of spike-specific TCRs go after unmutated variant regions. Spike as a whole was targeted by vaccine-associated CD4 TCRs, dominant at 160-218 and 743-854.

From germline, CDR1 is LNHDA and CDR2 SQIVND (reference sequence). Germline trimming cut 7 bases from V and 2 bases from J; bases unmatched to any gene: 9. The CDR3 loop spans 15 amino acids. Notes on this clone: The antigen is undetermined.

Clones were sequenced by immunoSEQ multiplex PCR, and TCRdb holds only the in-frame ones, with some missing. The table has 160,000 or so clones, roughly 90% seen once. The source is an adult who received the AZD1222 COVID-19 vaccine. J is TRBJ2-7 and V is TRBV19; 9 bases match TRBD1. This specimen consisted of peripheral blood, obtained 28 days after the second AZD1222 dose. The CDR3 is CASTRSDRGTYEQYF. The CDR3 DNA is TGTGCCAGTACCCGTTCCGACAGGGGGACCTACGAGCAGTACTTC.